Shown below are 16 T cell receptor beta chains from a single sample sequenced in a study of PD-1 blockade in classical Hodgkin lymphoma (dated by TCRdb to 2018 to 2020). According to the study, the label for this sample's time point signals: cycle 4 day 1 (C4D1), after less than 7 weeks of nivolumab. Every trial patient had relapsed after autologous stem cell transplantation, and cohorts A, B and C differed in prior brentuximab vedotin exposure. A Miltenyi CD4+ T cell isolation kit was used for magnetic negative selection to purify CD4+ T cells from thawed PBMCs. The receptor library was made with the immunoSEQ multiplex PCR assay. TCRdb's version of the immuneACCESS table is confined to in-frame rearrangements and falls short of the full clone set. An unresolved V gene accounts for under half of the shortfall where checked; the remainder is of unknown origin. A total of 10,000 or so clones appear in this sample, roughly 88% of them only once. The ten largest make up approximately 1.5% of the sample.

The starting material was CD4+ T cells from blood, obtained before the fourth cycle of nivolumab. All receptors derive from a human donor with classical Hodgkin lymphoma.

J is TRBJ2-1 and V is TRBV11-2, with TRBD2 as a possible D gene (6 bases). This CDR3 has 14 residues. The germline CDR1 and CDR2 sequences are SGHAT and FQNNGV. V shed 5 bases and J shed 5 bases, with 13 bases lying between them. The CDR3 DNA follows: TGTGCCAGCAGCCGGGACTCACCAAACAATGAGCAGTTCTTC. This encodes CASSRDSPNNEQFF.

This rearrangement joins TRBV10-2 to TRBJ2-5, with a weak D call TRBD1 (6 bases). V dropped 3 bases and J dropped 4 bases, with 15 bases sitting between them. Germline CDR1 is WSHSY and CDR2 is SAAADI. The CDR3 sequence is 15 residues long. CDR3 amino acids: CASSEPGQGRETQYF. CDR3 in DNA: TGCGCCAGCAGTGAACCGGGACAAGGGCGAGAGACCCAGTACTTC.

The chain links TRBV7-5 to TRBJ1-5. TRBV7-5 is tagged as a pseudogene. The CDR3 totals 14 residues. Written as DNA, the CDR3 is TGTGCCAGAAGCTTAGTTGTTTATCATCAGCCCCAGCATTTT. Protein: CARSLVVYHQPQHF.

The rearrangement uses TRBV19 and TRBJ2-5; 13 nucleotides match TRBD2. Germline CDR1 and CDR2: LNHDA and SQIVND (reference sequence). With V trimmed by 5 bases and J by 5 bases, 8 bases remained unmatched. The CDR3 runs to 16 residues. This CDR3 reads CASSPPGTSGTETQYF. CDR3 in DNA: TGTGCCAGTAGTCCCCCCGGGACTAGCGGGACTGAGACCCAGTACTTC. The full variable domain, with the rest looked up from reference TRBV19 and TRBJ2-5, is DGGITQSPKYLFRKEGQNVTLSCEQNLNHDAMYWYRQDPGQGLRLIYYSQIVNDFQKGDIAEGYSVSREKKESFPLTVTSAQKNPTAFYLCASSPPGTSGTETQYFGPGTRLLVL.

This clone came up once. The chain combines TRBV4-1 with TRBJ1-3; D is ambiguous. The ends were cut back, 5 bases at V and 0 bases at J, with 11 bases in the middle. Germline V gene lookup returns CDR1 MGHRA and CDR2 YSYEKL. CDR3 size: 15 residues. The CDR3 nucleotides read TGCGCCAGCAGCGACAAGTACTCCTCTGGAAACACCATATATTTT. Translated: CASSDKYSSGNTIYF.

The chain recombines TRBV29-1 with TRBJ2-1; 7 bases are shared with TRBD2. V gave up 6 bases and J gave up 7 bases; unmatched junction bases: 15. This CDR3 has 15 amino acids. CDR1 and CDR2 (germline): SQVTM, ANQGSEA. Here the CDR3 reads CSVESSRGGGNEQFF. The DNA for the CDR3 is TGCAGCGTCGAAAGCTCTCGCGGGGGAGGGAATGAGCAGTTCTTC.

This sequence joins TRBV19 and TRBJ2-5; TRBD1 matches at 7 bases. V dropped 9 bases and J dropped 1; count of bases not matched to a gene: 8. The V gene's germline CDR1 is LNHDA and CDR2 SQIVND (reference sequence). CDR3 size: 14 residues. CDR3 protein: CASAIQGVQETQYF. CDR3 nucleotide sequence: TGTGCCAGCGCGATTCAGGGGGTCCAAGAGACCCAGTACTTC.

This chain links TRBV7-3 with TRBJ2-2; D is perhaps TRBD1 (6 bases). Germline V gene lookup returns CDR1 SGHTA and CDR2 FQGTGA. Trimming left V 5 bases short and J 0 bases short, with 13 bases between. The CDR3 extends over 16 amino acids. This CDR3 reads CASSLLDSANTGELFF. The CDR3 nucleotides are TGTGCCAGCAGCCTACTGGACAGTGCGAACACCGGGGAGCTGTTTTTT.

The chain uses TRBV7-2 and TRBJ2-1; D is possibly TRBD1 (6 bases). Trimming removed 5 bases from V and 5 bases from J, with 13 bases in between. Germline CDR1 and CDR2: SGHTA and FQGNSA. This CDR3 has 14 residues. The CDR3 sequence: CASSLVTGNNEQFF. The CDR3 DNA reads as TGTGCCAGCAGCCTCGTCACAGGGAACAATGAGCAGTTCTTC.

This clone was seen only a few times. The chain employs TRBV6-4 and TRBJ1-4; possibly TRBD1 for D (6 bases). Germline V CDR1 and CDR2: MRHNA, SNTAGT. V was trimmed by 4 bases and J by 7 bases, leaving 16 bases between them. The length of the CDR3 is 15 residues. The CDR3 DNA is TGTGCCAGCAGTGCGACAGGCAGCACAGCTGAAAAACTGTTTTTT. Translation gives CASSATGSTAEKLFF.

The genes are TRBV7-9 and TRBJ1-5; the D gene is possibly TRBD1 (5 bases). The germline V and J ends were trimmed by 5 bases and 3 bases, with 17 bases remaining between them. In germline, CDR1 is SEHNR, CDR2 FQNEAQ (reference sequence). This CDR3 is 16 amino acids long. The DNA for the CDR3 is TGTGCCAGCAGCCCCTCTTGGGGACCTGTCAATCAGCCCCAGCATTTT. It yields the protein CASSPSWGPVNQPQHF.

The genes are TRBV27 and TRBJ2-1; TRBD2 aligns across 10 bases. Looked up from germline, CDR1 is MNHEY and CDR2 is SMNVEV (reference sequence). J was trimmed by 4 bases and V by 3 bases; bases with no gene match: 6. This CDR3 contains 16 residues. CDR3 loop: CASSLKPGLAYNEQFF. CDR3 coding DNA: TGTGCCAGCAGTTTGAAACCGGGACTAGCGTACAATGAGCAGTTCTTC.

The J gene is TRBJ1-2, the V gene TRBV28, with D maybe TRBD1 (6 bases). Germline CDR1 and CDR2: MDHEN and SYDVKM. V lost 8 bases, J lost 3 bases, and 13 bases lay in between. The CDR3 totals 13 residues. CDR3 nucleotide sequence: TGTGCCAGCCGAGGGGGAGGCGACTATGGCTACACCTTC. Protein: CASRGGGDYGYTF.

The chain combines TRBV6-5 with TRBJ2-7; a possible D gene is TRBD1 (5 bases). V lost 0 bases, J lost 3 bases, and 12 bases lay in between. Germline CDR1 is MNHEY and CDR2 is SVGAGI. The CDR3 has 15 amino acids. Written as DNA, the CDR3 is TGTGCCAGCAGTTACTCGCCGGACACCCTCTACGAGCAGTACTTC. Translation gives CASSYSPDTLYEQYF.

The chain recombines TRBV5-6 with TRBJ2-5; 7 positions match TRBD2. This CDR3 spans 14 amino acids. Germline V gene data show CDR1 as SGHDT and CDR2 as YYEEEE. The ends lost 4 bases at V and 6 bases at J; junction bases unmatched: 9. The CDR3 protein is CASSPLGGVKTQYF. CDR3 coding DNA: TGTGCCAGCAGCCCTCTTGGGGGGGTCAAGACCCAGTACTTC.

As DNA, the CDR3 is TGTGCCAGCAGCCCTCGTCACTCCTTCTACGAGCAGTACTTC. Its translation: CASSPRHSFYEQYF. The chain uses TRBV13 and TRBJ2-7; the D is unclear. The CDR3 contains 14 residues. The V gene lost 5 bases and the J gene lost 3 bases, with 14 bases spanning the gap. Per the germline V gene, CDR1 is PRHDT and CDR2 is FYEKMQ (reference sequence).